This T cell receptor beta chain was obtained from a study of T cell responses to AZD1222 COVID-19 vaccine. Study-wide results and caveats: Unmutated variant regions reportedly attract nearly half of all spike-specific TCRs. Donors were largely white British and mainly female; clonal diversity was possibly underestimated. Breadth and depth of Spike-specific TCRs rose after two AZD1222 doses.

Some second doses came at about 4 weeks and others at about 12 weeks; these were pooled. Notes on this clone: Antigen: not known.

Germline CDR1 MGHRA, CDR2 YSYEKL. V dropped 4 bases and J dropped 4 bases, with 13 bases sitting between them. This CDR3 is 14 amino acids long. The repertoire was sequenced with immunoSEQ multiplex PCR; TCRdb's copy has only in-frame clones and lacks some. The sample has some 79,000 clones; 70% to 90% are singletons. The V gene is TRBV4-1, the J gene TRBJ1-2; D call uncertain. This clonotype originated in an adult who received the AZD1222 COVID-19 vaccine. The sample was peripheral blood, taken 28 days after the second AZD1222 dose. This chain's CDR3 is CASSLTGPLYGYTF. DNA for the CDR3: TGCGCCAGCAGCCTTACGGGCCCACTCTATGGCTACACCTTC.